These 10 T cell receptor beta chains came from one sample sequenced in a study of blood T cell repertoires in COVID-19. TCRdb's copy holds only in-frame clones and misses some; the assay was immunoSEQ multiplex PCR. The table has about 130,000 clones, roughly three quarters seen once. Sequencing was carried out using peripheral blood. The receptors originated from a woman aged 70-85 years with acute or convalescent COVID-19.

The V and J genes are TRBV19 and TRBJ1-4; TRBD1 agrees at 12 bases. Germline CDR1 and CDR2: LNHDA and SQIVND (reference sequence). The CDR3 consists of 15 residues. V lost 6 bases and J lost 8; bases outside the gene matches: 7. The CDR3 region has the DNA TGTGCCAGTAGCCCCAGGGACAGGGGGCACGAAAAACTGTTTTTT. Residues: CASSPRDRGHEKLFF.

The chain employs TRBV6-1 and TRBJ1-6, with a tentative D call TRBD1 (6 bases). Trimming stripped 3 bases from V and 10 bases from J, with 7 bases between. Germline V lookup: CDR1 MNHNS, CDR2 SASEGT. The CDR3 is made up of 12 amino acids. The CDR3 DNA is TGTGCCAGCAGTGACAGGGGATCACCCCTCCACTTT. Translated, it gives CASSDRGSPLHF.

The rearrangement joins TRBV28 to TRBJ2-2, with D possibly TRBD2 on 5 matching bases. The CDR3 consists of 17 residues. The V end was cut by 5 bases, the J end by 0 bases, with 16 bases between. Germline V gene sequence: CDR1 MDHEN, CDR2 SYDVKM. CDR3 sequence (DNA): TGTGCCAGCAGTATGGGTCGTGGAGGTACGAACACCGGGGAGCTGTTTTTT. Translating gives CASSMGRGGTNTGELFF.

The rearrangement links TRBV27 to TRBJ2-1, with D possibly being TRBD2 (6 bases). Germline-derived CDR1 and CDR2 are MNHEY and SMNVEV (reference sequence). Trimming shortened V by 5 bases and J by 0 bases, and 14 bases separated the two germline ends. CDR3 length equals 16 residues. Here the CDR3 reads CASSPYGGSSYNEQFF. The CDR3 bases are TGTGCCAGCAGTCCCTATGGGGGGAGCTCCTACAATGAGCAGTTCTTC.

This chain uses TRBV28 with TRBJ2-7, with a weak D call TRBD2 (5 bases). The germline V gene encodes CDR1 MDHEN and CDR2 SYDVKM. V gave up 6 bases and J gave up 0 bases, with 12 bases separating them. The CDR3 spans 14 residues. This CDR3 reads CASRSFRDSYEQYF. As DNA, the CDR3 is TGTGCCAGCAGGTCATTCCGGGACTCCTACGAGCAGTACTTC.

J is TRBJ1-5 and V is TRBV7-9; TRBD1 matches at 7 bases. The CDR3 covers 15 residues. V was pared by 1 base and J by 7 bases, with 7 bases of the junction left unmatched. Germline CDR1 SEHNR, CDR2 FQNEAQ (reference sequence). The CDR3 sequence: CASSLGSGGRQPQHF. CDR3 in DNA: TGTGCCAGCAGCTTAGGGTCAGGGGGTAGACAGCCCCAGCATTTT.

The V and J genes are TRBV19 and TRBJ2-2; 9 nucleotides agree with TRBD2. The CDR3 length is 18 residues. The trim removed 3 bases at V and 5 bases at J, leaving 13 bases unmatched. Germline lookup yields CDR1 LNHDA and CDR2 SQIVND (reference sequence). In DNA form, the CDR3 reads TGTGCCAGTAGTATTTATGGTCTGCGGGAGGGTCGGACCGGGGAGCTGTTTTTT. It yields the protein CASSIYGLREGRTGELFF.

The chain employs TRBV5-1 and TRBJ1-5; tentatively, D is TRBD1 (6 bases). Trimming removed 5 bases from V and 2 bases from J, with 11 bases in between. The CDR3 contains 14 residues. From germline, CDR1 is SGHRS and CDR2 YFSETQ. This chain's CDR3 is CASSIGGGNQPQHF. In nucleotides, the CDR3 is TGCGCCAGCAGTATAGGGGGAGGCAATCAGCCCCAGCATTTT.

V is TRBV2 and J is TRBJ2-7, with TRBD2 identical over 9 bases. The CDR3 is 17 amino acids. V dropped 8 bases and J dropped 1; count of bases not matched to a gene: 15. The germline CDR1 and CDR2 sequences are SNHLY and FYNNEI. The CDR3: CASCVGRGGAGSYEQYF. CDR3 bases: TGTGCCAGCTGTGTGGGGCGCGGGGGGGCCGGGTCCTACGAGCAGTACTTC. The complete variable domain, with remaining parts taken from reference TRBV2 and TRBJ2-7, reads EPEVTQTPSHQVTQMGQEVILRCVPISNHLYFYWYRQILGQKVEFLVSFYNNEISEKSEIFDDQFSVERPDGSNFTLKIRSTKLEDSAMYFCASCVGRGGAGSYEQYFGPGTRLTVT.

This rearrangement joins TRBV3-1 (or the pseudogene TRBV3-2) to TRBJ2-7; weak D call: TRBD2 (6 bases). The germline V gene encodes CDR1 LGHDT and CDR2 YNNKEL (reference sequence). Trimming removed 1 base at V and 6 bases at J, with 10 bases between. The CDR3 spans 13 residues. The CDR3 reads CASSQVEGLEQYF. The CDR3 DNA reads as TGTGCCAGCAGCCAAGTGGAGGGGCTCGAGCAGTACTTC.